This TCR beta chain was observed in a study of blood T cells in healthy people across ages. Isolation recovered at least 7 million PBMCs from every sample. A second PCR, run for roughly 6 to 11 cycles, used a sample-barcoded 5' primer plus a J-beta primer mix. MiXCR, run by TCRdb on the 5' RACE reads, gives a single entry per CDR3 protein. Of 1,500,000 or so distinct CDR3 sequences listed, roughly 59% were seen once; the top ten hold 6.5% to 8.5%. Trimming removed 5 bases from V and 6 bases from J, with 7 bases in between. The CDR3 length is 11 residues. Germline CDR1 is MNHNY and CDR2 is SVGAGI (reference sequence).

This rearrangement joins TRBV6-6 to TRBJ1-2; D ambiguous. Sequenced material: blood. This clonotype was sampled from a man aged 18 to 29 in good health. The DNA of the CDR3 is TGTGCCAGCAGTGGGCCGGATGGCTACACCTTC. Protein: CASSGPDGYTF.